These 24 T cell receptor beta chains were all obtained from the same sample, sequenced in a study of HIV-infected children after antiretroviral therapy interruption. Unique molecular identifiers were included in an RNA-based 3' RACE TCR library. TCRdb reprocessed the 3' RACE reads via MiXCR and lists one record per CDR3 protein. The sample lists 40,000 to 50,000 distinct CDR3 sequences; 4.3% were seen once. Treatment described: PENTA 11 planned treatment interruption arm or continuous ART arm. The material sequenced was CD45RA+ CD4+ T cells from PBMCs, pooled from several time points, taken from a donor given antiretroviral therapy, either interrupted or continuous. Regarding subset: naive CD4+ CD45RA+ CD45RO- T cells. The receptor source for this set is a pool of human donors with HIV.

This clonotype was counted ten times or more. The V call is TRBV3-1, the J call TRBJ2-5; a possible D gene is TRBD2 (6 bases). V gave up 4 bases and J gave up 3 bases, with 15 bases separating them. Germline CDR1 and CDR2: LGHDT and YNNKEL (reference sequence). The CDR3 is 15 residues long. The DNA of the CDR3 is TGTGCCAGCAGCCCCGCGGGCGCGGGAAAAGAGACCCAGTACTTC. This encodes CASSPAGAGKETQYF.

The table lists this clonotype with a few counts. This chain joins TRBV21-1 and TRBJ2-7; the table gives TRBD2 as D, unverified against the DNA. TRBV21-1 represents a pseudogene. The CDR3 consists of 17 residues. The CDR3 loop reads CASSTGGRDKNSYEQYF. CDR3 bases: TGTGCCAGCAGCACGGGGGGGAGGGACAAAAACTCCTACGAGCAGTACTTC.

In this sample, this clonotype turned up many times. The chain is built from TRBV30 and TRBJ1-5; TRBD1 might be the D (6 bases). The length of the CDR3 is 16 residues. Trimming removed 0 bases from V and 5 bases from J, with 17 bases in between. In germline, CDR1 is GTSNPN, CDR2 SVGIG (reference sequence). CDR3 protein: CAWSVGTTGPHQPQHF. The CDR3 nucleotides are TGTGCCTGGAGTGTGGGTACAACAGGGCCCCATCAGCCCCAGCATTTT.

Ten or more counts support this clonotype. This chain connects TRBV18 to TRBJ1-5; 7 bases are a match to TRBD1. The CDR3 runs to 16 residues. V shed 5 bases and J 0 bases; nucleotides not matched to a gene: 7. Looked up from germline, CDR1 is KGHSH and CDR2 is LQKENI. The CDR3 reads CASSGGQPYSNQPQHF. DNA for the CDR3: TGTGCCAGCTCAGGGGGACAGCCTTATAGCAATCAGCCCCAGCATTTT.

This clonotype was counted at least ten times. This chain uses TRBV3-1 with TRBJ2-7; 8 bases fit TRBD1. The V gene's germline CDR1 is LGHDT and CDR2 YNNKEL (reference sequence). The V gene end was trimmed by 0 bases and the J gene end by 2 bases; junction bases not matched to a gene: 3. The CDR3 consists of 15 residues. CDR3 DNA: TGTGCCAGCAGCCAAGACGGGACAGGAACCTACGAGCAGTACTTC. Its protein is CASSQDGTGTYEQYF.

The table lists this clonotype with many counts. This chain links TRBV20-1 with TRBJ2-1, with no clear D. This CDR3 has 13 amino acids. Germline V gene sequence: CDR1 DFQATT, CDR2 SNEGSKA (reference sequence). The V and J ends lost 3 bases and 0 bases respectively, with 6 bases between them. The CDR3 DNA is TGCAGTGCTAGTGAGAGCTCCTACAATGAGCAGTTCTTC. This gives the protein CSASESSYNEQFF.

This clonotype was recorded a few times. V usage is TRBV5-1 and J usage is TRBJ2-3; a possible D gene is TRBD2 (5 bases). Germline V lookup: CDR1 SGHRS, CDR2 YFSETQ. The CDR3 is 15 residues long. V was clipped by 0 bases and J by 2 bases, with 10 bases between them. Here the CDR3 DNA reads TGCGCCAGCAGCTTGGACGGAGGAGACACAGATACGCAGTATTTT. As protein: CASSLDGGDTDTQYF.

There are many counts of this clonotype. This chain connects TRBV10-1 to TRBJ2-7; 10 bases are a match to TRBD1. The CDR3 extends over 20 amino acids. The ends lost 0 bases at V and 2 bases at J; junction bases unmatched: 16. CDR1 WNHNN and CDR2 SYGVQD come from the germline V gene (reference sequence). The CDR3 nucleotides read TGCGCCAGCAGTGAGTCGGACCTCCTGACAGGGGGCTATCCTACCTACGAGCAGTACTTC. It yields the protein CASSESDLLTGGYPTYEQYF.

This clonotype was recorded at least ten times. The chain employs TRBV28 and TRBJ1-2, with 7 nucleotides matching TRBD1. In germline, CDR1 is MDHEN, CDR2 SYDVKM. Unmatched junction bases numbered 8, after V lost 8 bases and J lost 2 bases. The length of the CDR3 is 14 residues. The CDR3: CASSNRGQNYGYTF. DNA for the CDR3: TGTGCCAGCTCGAACAGGGGACAAAACTATGGCTACACCTTC.

This clonotype was recorded at least ten times. The chain couples TRBV5-1 to TRBJ2-2, with D hard to call. Per germline, CDR1 SGHRS and CDR2 YFSETQ. Trimming took 0 bases from V and 4 from J, leaving 4 bases between them. The CDR3 length is 13 residues. The CDR3 loop reads CASSLEGTGELFF. For the CDR3, the DNA is TGCGCCAGCAGCTTGGAAGGCACCGGGGAGCTGTTTTTT.

This clonotype was detected a few times. The chain carries TRBV6-6 and TRBJ1-1; 7 bases map to TRBD1. CDR1 is MNHNY and CDR2 is SVGAGI in the germline V gene (reference sequence). This CDR3 comprises 13 residues. The V and J ends lost 7 bases and 6 bases, in that order; junction bases with no gene match: 8. The CDR3 DNA sequence: TGTGCCAGCACTCAGGACAGGCTTGCTGAAGCTTTCTTT. This translates into CASTQDRLAEAFF.

This clonotype has at least ten counts. The chain employs TRBV5-1 and TRBJ2-3; 13 bases are shared with TRBD2. Germline-derived CDR1 and CDR2 are SGHRS and YFSETQ. The V and J ends lost 4 bases and 3 bases, in that order; junction bases with no gene match: 5. The CDR3 is made up of 16 amino acids. The CDR3 reads CASSQLAGGPTDTQYF. CDR3 nucleotide sequence: TGCGCCAGCAGCCAACTAGCGGGGGGGCCGACAGATACGCAGTATTTT.

This clonotype has at least ten counts. The V call is TRBV7-8, the J call TRBJ2-2; D unresolved. The CDR3 totals 14 residues. Germline CDR1 SGHVS, CDR2 FQNEAQ. V was trimmed by 9 bases and J by 6 bases, leaving 17 bases between them. CDR3 DNA: TGTGCCAGTTTCTCCCAGAGTCCGTCCGGGGAGCTGTTTTTT. It translates to CASFSQSPSGELFF. The full variable domain, rest sourced from reference TRBV7-8 and TRBJ2-2, is GAGVSQSPRYKVAKRGQDVALRCDPISGHVSLFWYQQALGQGPEFLTYFQNEAQLDKSGLPSDRFFAERPEGSVSTLKIQRTQQEDSAVYLCASFSQSPSGELFFGEGSRLTVL.

This clonotype appeared many times. The junction does not match germline at one end; this may be a read error. V usage is TRBV2 and J usage is TRBJ2-3; possibly TRBD1 or TRBD2 for D (5 bases each). This CDR3 region has 16 residues. Germline lookup yields CDR1 SNHLY and CDR2 FYNNEI. DNA for the CDR3: TGTGCCAGCAGCTTGGACTGGGGGTTCAGTGCAGAAACGCTGTATTTT. As protein: CASSLDWGFSAETLYF.

Many counts were recorded for this clonotype. The J gene is TRBJ2-1, the V gene TRBV21-1; no check of the table's D call, TRBD2, against the DNA was made. TRBV21-1 is noted as a pseudogene. The CDR3 is 17 amino acids. CDR3: CASKKQASGEVESEQFF. The CDR3, as DNA: TGTGCCTCAAAAAAACAGGCTAGCGGCGAGGTTGAGAGTGAGCAGTTCTTC.

This clonotype has only a few counts. CDR3 bases: TGTGCTAGTGGTTTGGAGCCCCAGGGGGCCGGGGAGCTGTTTTTT. It is translated as CASGLEPQGAGELFF. The J gene is TRBJ2-2, the V gene TRBV12-5; 7 bases line up with TRBD1. Germline lookup yields CDR1 LGHNT and CDR2 FRNRAP. The CDR3 runs to 15 residues. After removal of 1 base from V and 6 bases from J, the junction contained 5 bases not matched to a gene.

This clonotype was detected many times. The chain combines TRBV4-2 with TRBJ2-7; D may correspond to TRBD1 or TRBD2 (5 bases each). Germline V CDR1 and CDR2: LGHNA, YNFKEQ. Deletions cut 4 bases from V and 2 bases from J, with 18 bases between. The CDR3 runs to 16 residues. The CDR3 spells CASSLFGADQPYEQYF. In DNA form, the CDR3 reads TGTGCCAGCAGCCTTTTCGGGGCTGACCAACCCTACGAGCAGTACTTC.

A remark on this clonotype: A much larger clone sits a single nucleotide away, making a read error possible. The V gene is TRBV6-5, the J gene TRBJ2-5; D remains ambiguous. The CDR3 extends over 13 amino acids. Germline V gene data show CDR1 as MNHEY and CDR2 as SVGAGI. The germline V and J ends were trimmed by 2 bases and 0 bases, with 4 bases remaining between them. The CDR3 protein is CASSYTYQETQYF. Written as DNA, the CDR3 is TGTGCCAGCAGTTACACGTACCAAGAGACCCAGTACTTC.

This clonotype has a count of ten or more. The V gene is TRBV7-9, the J gene TRBJ2-1, with a tentative D call TRBD1 (7 bases). The CDR3 is 13 residues long. Trimming took off 6 bases at V and 6 bases at J, with 12 bases between the two ends. CDR1 and CDR2 (germline): SEHNR, FQNEAQ (reference sequence). The CDR3 region has the DNA TGTGCCAGCAGGCCCCAGGGGGGCAATGAGCAGTTCTTC. Translating gives CASRPQGGNEQFF.

About this clonotype: At one end the junction does not follow the germline gene, possibly because of a read error. The chain has TRBV4-1 and TRBJ2-7; D is possibly TRBD2 (7 bases). The CDR3 totals 16 residues. CDR1 is MGHRA, CDR2 YSYEKL, per germline. The CDR3: CSSSQRGGPLAYEQYF. In nucleotides, the CDR3 is TGCTCCAGCAGCCAGAGGGGGGGGCCCCTAGCCTACGAGCAGTACTTC.

This clonotype was seen only a few times. The chain carries TRBV2 and TRBJ2-4; possible D gene TRBD1, 5 bases. The length of the CDR3 is 12 residues. V dropped 11 bases and J dropped 6 bases, with 14 bases sitting between them. The germline CDR1 and CDR2 sequences are SNHLY and FYNNEI. The CDR3 sequence is CAAGPIGNIQYF. CDR3 nucleotides: TGTGCCGCAGGGCCCATAGGAAACATTCAGTACTTC.

This clonotype was picked up many times. The junction and the germline gene differ at one end; a read error may be behind it. The J gene is TRBJ2-3, the V gene TRBV2; TRBD2 aligns across 8 bases. Looked up from germline, CDR1 is SNHLY and CDR2 is FYNNEI. CDR3 length equals 14 residues. The CDR3 bases are TGTGCCAGTAGTGAACGTCCGGGGGGGGATACGCAGTATTTT. Translating it yields CASSERPGGDTQYF.

This clonotype was observed at least ten times. The gene calls are TRBV11-1 and TRBJ2-1; TRBD2 agrees at 9 bases. Germline V gives CDR1 SGHAT, CDR2 FQDESV (reference sequence). This CDR3 comprises 20 residues. V trimming: 5 bases; J trimming: 2 bases; junction bases outside the gene matches: 19. The DNA of the CDR3 is TGTGCCAGCAGCCCGAGGCCCCTTAGCAAGGCGGGGGGGCCCTACAATGAGCAGTTCTTC. This gives the protein CASSPRPLSKAGGPYNEQFF.

This clonotype was observed many times. The chain has TRBV6-1 and TRBJ1-5, with D hard to call. V shed 1 base and J shed 9 bases, with 4 bases lying between them. Germline V gene sequence: CDR1 MNHNS, CDR2 SASEGT. CDR3 size: 11 residues. This CDR3 reads CASSEGGPQHF. CDR3 DNA: TGTGCCAGCAGTGAAGGAGGGCCCCAGCATTTT.